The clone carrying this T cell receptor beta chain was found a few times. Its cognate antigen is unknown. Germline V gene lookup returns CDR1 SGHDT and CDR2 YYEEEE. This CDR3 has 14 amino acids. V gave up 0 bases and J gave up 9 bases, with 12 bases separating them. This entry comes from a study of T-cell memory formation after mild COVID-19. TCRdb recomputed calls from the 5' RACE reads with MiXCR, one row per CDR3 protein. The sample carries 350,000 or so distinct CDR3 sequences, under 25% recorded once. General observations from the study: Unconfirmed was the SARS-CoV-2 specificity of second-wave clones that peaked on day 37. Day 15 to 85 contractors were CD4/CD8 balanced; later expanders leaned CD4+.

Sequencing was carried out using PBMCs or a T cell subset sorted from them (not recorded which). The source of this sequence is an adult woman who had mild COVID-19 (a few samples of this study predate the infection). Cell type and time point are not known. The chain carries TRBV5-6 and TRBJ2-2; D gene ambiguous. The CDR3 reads CASSLGFGGRELFF. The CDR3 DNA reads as TGTGCCAGCAGCTTGGGGTTTGGCGGCAGGGAGCTGTTTTTT.